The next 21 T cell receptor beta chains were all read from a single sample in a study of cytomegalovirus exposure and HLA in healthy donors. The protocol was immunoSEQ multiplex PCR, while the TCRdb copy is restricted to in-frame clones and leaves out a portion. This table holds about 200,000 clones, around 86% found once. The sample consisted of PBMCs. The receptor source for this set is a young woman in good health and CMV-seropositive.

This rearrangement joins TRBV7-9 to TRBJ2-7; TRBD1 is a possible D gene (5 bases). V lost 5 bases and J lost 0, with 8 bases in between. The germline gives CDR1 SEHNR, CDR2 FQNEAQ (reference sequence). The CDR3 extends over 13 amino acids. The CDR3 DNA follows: TGTGCCAGCAGCCCAGACAGCTCCTACGAGCAGTACTTC. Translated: CASSPDSSYEQYF.

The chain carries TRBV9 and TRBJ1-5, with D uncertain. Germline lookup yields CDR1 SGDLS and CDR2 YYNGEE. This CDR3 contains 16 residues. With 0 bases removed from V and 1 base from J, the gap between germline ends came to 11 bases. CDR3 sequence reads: CASSVGAGVSNQPQHF. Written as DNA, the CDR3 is TGTGCCAGCAGCGTAGGGGCCGGGGTAAGCAATCAGCCCCAGCATTTT.

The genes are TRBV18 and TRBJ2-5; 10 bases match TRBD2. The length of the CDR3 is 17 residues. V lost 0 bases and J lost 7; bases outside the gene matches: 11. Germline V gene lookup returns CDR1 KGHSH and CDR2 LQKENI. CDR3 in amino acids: CASSPPASGRVGGTQYF. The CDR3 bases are TGTGCCAGCTCACCACCGGCCAGCGGGAGGGTCGGCGGGACCCAGTACTTC.

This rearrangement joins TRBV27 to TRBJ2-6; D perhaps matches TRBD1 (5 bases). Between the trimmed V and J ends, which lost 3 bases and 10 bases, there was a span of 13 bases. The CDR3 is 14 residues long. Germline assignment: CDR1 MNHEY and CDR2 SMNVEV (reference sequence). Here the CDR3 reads CASSLWGRRNVLTF. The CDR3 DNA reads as TGTGCCAGCAGTTTGTGGGGCAGGAGAAACGTCCTGACTTTC.

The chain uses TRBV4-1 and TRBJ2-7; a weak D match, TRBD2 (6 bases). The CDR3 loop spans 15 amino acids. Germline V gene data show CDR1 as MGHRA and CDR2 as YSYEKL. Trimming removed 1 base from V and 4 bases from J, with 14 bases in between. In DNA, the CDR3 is TGCGCCAGCAGCCAAGTGGAGGGGTCTAGGTACGAGCAGTACTTC. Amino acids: CASSQVEGSRYEQYF.

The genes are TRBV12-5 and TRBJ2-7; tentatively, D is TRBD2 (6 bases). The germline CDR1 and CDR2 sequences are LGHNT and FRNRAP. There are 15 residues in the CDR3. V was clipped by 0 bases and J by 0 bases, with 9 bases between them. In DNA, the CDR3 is TGTGCTAGTGGTTTGGTACGGGAGAGCTCCTACGAGCAGTACTTC. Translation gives CASGLVRESSYEQYF.

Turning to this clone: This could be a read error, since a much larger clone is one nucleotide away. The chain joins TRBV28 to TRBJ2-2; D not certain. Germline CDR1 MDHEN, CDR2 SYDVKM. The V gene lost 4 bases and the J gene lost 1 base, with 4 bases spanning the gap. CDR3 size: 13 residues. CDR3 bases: TGTGCCAGCAGTTCAGGGAACACCGGGGAGCTGTTTTTT. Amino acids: CASSSGNTGELFF.

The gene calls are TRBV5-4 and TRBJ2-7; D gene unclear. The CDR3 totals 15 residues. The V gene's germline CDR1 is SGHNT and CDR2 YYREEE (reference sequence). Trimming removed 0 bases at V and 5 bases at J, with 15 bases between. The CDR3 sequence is CASSLESSSVNEQYF. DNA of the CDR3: TGTGCCAGCAGCTTGGAATCCTCGTCCGTAAACGAGCAGTACTTC.

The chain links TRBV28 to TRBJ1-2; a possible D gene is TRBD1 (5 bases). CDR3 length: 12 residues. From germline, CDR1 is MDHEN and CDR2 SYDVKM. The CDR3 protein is CADEGADYGYTF. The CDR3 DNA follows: TGTGCGGATGAAGGGGCTGACTATGGCTACACCTTC.

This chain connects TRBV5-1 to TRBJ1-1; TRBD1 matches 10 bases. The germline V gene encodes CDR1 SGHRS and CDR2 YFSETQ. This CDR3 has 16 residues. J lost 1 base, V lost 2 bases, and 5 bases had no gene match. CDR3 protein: CASSLDRGLGNTEAFF. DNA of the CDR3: TGCGCCAGCAGCTTAGACAGGGGGCTGGGGAACACTGAAGCTTTCTTT.

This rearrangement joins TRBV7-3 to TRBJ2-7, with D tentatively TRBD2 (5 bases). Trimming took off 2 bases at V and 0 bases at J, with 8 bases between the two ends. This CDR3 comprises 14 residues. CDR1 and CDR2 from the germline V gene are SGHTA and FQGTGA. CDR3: CASSLGGVSYEQYF. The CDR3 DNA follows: TGTGCCAGCAGCTTAGGAGGAGTCTCCTACGAGCAGTACTTC.

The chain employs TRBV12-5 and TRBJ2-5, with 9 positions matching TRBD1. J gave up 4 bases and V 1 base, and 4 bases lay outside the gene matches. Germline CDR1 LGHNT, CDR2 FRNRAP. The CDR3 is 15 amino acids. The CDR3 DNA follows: TGTGCTAGTGGTTTGGCCGGGACAGGGCGAGAGACCCAGTACTTC. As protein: CASGLAGTGRETQYF.

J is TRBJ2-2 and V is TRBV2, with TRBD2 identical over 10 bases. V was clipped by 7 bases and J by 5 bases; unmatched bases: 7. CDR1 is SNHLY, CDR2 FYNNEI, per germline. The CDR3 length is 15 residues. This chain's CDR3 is CASTASGSRTGELFF. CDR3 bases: TGTGCCAGCACGGCTAGCGGGAGTCGAACCGGGGAGCTGTTTTTT.

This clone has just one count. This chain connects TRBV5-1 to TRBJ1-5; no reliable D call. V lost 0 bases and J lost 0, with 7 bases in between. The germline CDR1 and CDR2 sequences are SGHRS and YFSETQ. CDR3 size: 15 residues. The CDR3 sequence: CASSLAGNSNQPQHF. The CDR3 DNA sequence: TGCGCCAGCAGCTTGGCGGGGAATAGCAATCAGCCCCAGCATTTT.

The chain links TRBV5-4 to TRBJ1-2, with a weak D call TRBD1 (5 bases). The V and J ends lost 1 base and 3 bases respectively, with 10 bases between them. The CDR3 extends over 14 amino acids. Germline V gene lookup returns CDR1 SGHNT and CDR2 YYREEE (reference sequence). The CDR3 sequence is CASSLPREDYGYTF. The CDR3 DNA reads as TGTGCCAGCAGCTTGCCCAGGGAGGACTATGGCTACACCTTC.

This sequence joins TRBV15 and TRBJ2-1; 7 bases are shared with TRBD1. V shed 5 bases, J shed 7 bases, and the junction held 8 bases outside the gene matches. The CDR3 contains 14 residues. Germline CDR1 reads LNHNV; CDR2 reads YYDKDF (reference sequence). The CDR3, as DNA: TGTGCCACCAGCGGTTACAGGGGTGGGAATGAGCAGTTCTTC. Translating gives CATSGYRGGNEQFF.

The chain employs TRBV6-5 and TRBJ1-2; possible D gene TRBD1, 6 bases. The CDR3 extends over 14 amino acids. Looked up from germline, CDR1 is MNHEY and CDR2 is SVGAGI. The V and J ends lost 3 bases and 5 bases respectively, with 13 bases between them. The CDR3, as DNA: TGTGCCAGCAGTTATAGGGACAAGGAGTATGGCTACACCTTC. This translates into CASSYRDKEYGYTF.

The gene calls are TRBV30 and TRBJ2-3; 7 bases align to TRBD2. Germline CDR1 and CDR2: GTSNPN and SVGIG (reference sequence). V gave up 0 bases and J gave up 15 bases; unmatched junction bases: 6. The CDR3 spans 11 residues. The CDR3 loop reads CAWSVAGVSYF. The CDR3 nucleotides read TGTGCCTGGAGTGTGGCGGGAGTTTCATATTTT.

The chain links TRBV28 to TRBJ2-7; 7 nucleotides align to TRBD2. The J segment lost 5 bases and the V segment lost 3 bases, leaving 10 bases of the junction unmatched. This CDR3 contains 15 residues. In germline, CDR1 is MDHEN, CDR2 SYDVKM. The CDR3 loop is CASSFEGRDYDEQYF. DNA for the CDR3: TGTGCCAGCAGTTTTGAAGGGAGGGACTATGACGAGCAGTACTTC.

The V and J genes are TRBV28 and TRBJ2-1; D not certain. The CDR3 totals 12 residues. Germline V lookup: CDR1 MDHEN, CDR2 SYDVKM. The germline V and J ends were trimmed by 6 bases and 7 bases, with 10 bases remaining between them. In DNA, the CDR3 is TGTGCCAGCAGGAGTGACACGAATGAGCAGTTCTTC. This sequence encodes CASRSDTNEQFF.

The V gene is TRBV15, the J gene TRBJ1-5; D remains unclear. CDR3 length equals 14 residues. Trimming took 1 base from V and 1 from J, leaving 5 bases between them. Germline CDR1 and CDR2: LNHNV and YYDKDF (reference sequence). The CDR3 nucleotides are TGTGCCACCAGCAGAGCCGGGAGCAATCAGCCCCAGCATTTT. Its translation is CATSRAGSNQPQHF.